This entry lists 31 T cell receptor beta chains sequenced from one sample in a study of long-term antiretroviral therapy in people with HIV. The libraries were made with immunoSEQ v3.0 at survey level. Produced via immunoSEQ multiplex PCR; TCRdb's table is partial and in-frame only. The sample holds approximately 16,000 clones, approximately 72% seen once. The sample was unsorted PBMCs, taken approximately 3.2 years after starting antiretroviral therapy. All receptors derive from a woman aged 35 to 49 with HIV.

This clone was found a few times. The chain combines TRBV6-1 with TRBJ2-3; perhaps TRBD1 as D (5 bases). Looked up from germline, CDR1 is MNHNS and CDR2 is SASEGT. The V and J ends lost 7 bases and 11 bases respectively, with 22 bases between them. The CDR3 is made up of 14 amino acids. DNA of the CDR3: TGTGCCAGCAAGAGTCAGGGTTTTGCAGATGGGCAGTATTTT. It yields the protein CASKSQGFADGQYF.

J is TRBJ2-2 and V is TRBV7-9, with TRBD1 identical over 8 bases. The germline CDR1 and CDR2 sequences are SEHNR and FQNEAQ (reference sequence). Losses at the gene ends were 5 bases for V and 4 bases for J; bases not matched to a gene: 6. This CDR3 has 15 amino acids. CDR3 sequence reads: CASSTGQGSTGELFF. CDR3 coding DNA: TGTGCCAGCAGCACCGGACAGGGAAGCACCGGGGAGCTGTTTTTT.

There are a few counts of this clone. The J gene is TRBJ1-1, the V gene TRBV6-5; 9 nucleotides agree with TRBD1. Germline CDR1 reads MNHEY; CDR2 reads SVGAGI. With 5 bases clipped from V and 5 bases from J, the junction kept 3 bases outside the gene matches. The length of the CDR3 is 13 residues. The CDR3 here is CASSLQGATEAFF. In DNA form, the CDR3 reads TGTGCCAGCAGTCTACAGGGGGCGACTGAAGCTTTCTTT.

V is TRBV4-3 and J is TRBJ1-2; perhaps TRBD1 as D (5 bases). V was shortened by 0 bases and J by 6 bases, with 11 bases between the two germline ends. Germline V gene lookup returns CDR1 LGHNA and CDR2 YSLEER. The CDR3 is made up of 14 amino acids. The CDR3: CASSQDFGGDGYTF. As DNA, the CDR3 is TGCGCCAGCAGCCAAGATTTCGGGGGTGATGGCTACACCTTC.

The chain is built from TRBV6-5 and TRBJ2-7, with 8 bases aligning to TRBD1. Germline assignment: CDR1 MNHEY and CDR2 SVGAGI. The CDR3 totals 16 residues. Trimming took 0 bases from V and 5 from J; bases not matched to a gene: 9. The CDR3 DNA sequence: TGTGCCAGCAGTTACTCGGCTGGGACAGGTAACCACGAGCAGTACTTC. As protein: CASSYSAGTGNHEQYF.

The V call is TRBV27, the J call TRBJ1-1, with D possibly TRBD1 on 5 matching bases. Trimming cost V 1 base and J 12 bases, with 12 bases left between them. CDR1 MNHEY and CDR2 SMNVEV come from the germline V gene (reference sequence). The CDR3 is 12 residues long. The CDR3: CASSLYGGLSFF. Here the CDR3 DNA reads TGTGCCAGCAGTTTATATGGGGGGTTATCTTTCTTT.

This chain connects TRBV10-3 to TRBJ1-4; D remains ambiguous. CDR1 and CDR2 from the germline V gene are ENHRY and SYGVKD. Between the trimmed V and J ends, which lost 6 bases and 6 bases, there was a span of 20 bases. The CDR3 runs to 16 residues. CDR3 DNA sequence: TGTGCCATCAGAGGAGACCAAGGAGCAATCCATGAAAAACTGTTTTTT. Translating it yields CAIRGDQGAIHEKLFF.

The CDR3 DNA sequence: TGTGCCAGCAGCCCGAGCGGCCCCTATGGCTACACCTTC. This gives the protein CASSPSGPYGYTF. This sequence joins TRBV7-9 and TRBJ1-2; D is uncertain. The CDR3 consists of 13 residues. V lost 5 bases, J lost 4 bases, and 11 bases lay in between. CDR1 SEHNR and CDR2 FQNEAQ come from the germline V gene (reference sequence).

The CDR3 bases are TGCGCCAGCAGCTTCGGTCTTAGTCAAGAGACCCAGTACTTC. It yields the protein CASSFGLSQETQYF. This chain joins TRBV5-1 and TRBJ2-5; D is ambiguous. Trimming took 2 bases from V and 2 from J, leaving 10 bases between them. In germline, CDR1 is SGHRS, CDR2 YFSETQ. The CDR3 length is 14 residues.

The rearrangement joins TRBV6-5 to TRBJ2-3; weak D call: TRBD2 (6 bases). Germline CDR1 MNHEY, CDR2 SVGAGI. V lost 0 bases, J lost 6 bases, and 10 bases lay in between. The CDR3 loop spans 14 amino acids. CDR3 loop: CASSYSTSYDTQYF. CDR3 sequence (DNA): TGTGCCAGCAGTTACTCGACTAGTTATGATACGCAGTATTTT.

The chain couples TRBV7-9 to TRBJ1-6; no reliable D call. CDR1 SEHNR and CDR2 FQNEAQ come from the germline V gene (reference sequence). The V end lost 4 bases, the J end lost 7 bases, and 11 bases lay between the germline ends. This CDR3 spans 14 amino acids. Here the CDR3 reads CASSSYSDNSPLHF. CDR3 coding DNA: TGTGCCAGCAGCTCCTACAGTGACAATTCACCCCTCCACTTT.

This chain uses TRBV4-3 with TRBJ2-2; D ambiguous. The CDR3 has 14 residues. The germline V and J ends were trimmed by 1 base and 4 bases, with 7 bases remaining between them. CDR1 and CDR2 from the germline V gene are LGHNA and YSLEER. CDR3 coding DNA: TGCGCCAGCAGCCAAGGCCCAGGCACCGGGGAGCTGTTTTTT. Translation: CASSQGPGTGELFF.

V and J are TRBV6-5 and TRBJ1-5; D remains unclear. In germline, CDR1 is MNHEY, CDR2 SVGAGI. The CDR3 has 13 residues. V was pared by 0 bases and J by 7 bases, with 7 bases between. The CDR3 is CASSYSKDQPQHF. The DNA for the CDR3 is TGTGCCAGCAGTTACTCAAAAGACCAGCCCCAGCATTTT.

This chain connects TRBV6-1 to TRBJ1-6; no clear D. The CDR3 has 16 residues. Between the trimmed V and J ends, which lost 4 bases and 8 bases, there was a span of 18 bases. Germline V gene lookup returns CDR1 MNHNS and CDR2 SASEGT. CDR3 sequence reads: CASSADDGRSHSPLHF. The CDR3 bases are TGTGCCAGCAGTGCCGATGACGGCAGGTCACATTCACCCCTCCACTTT.

The genes are TRBV5-1 and TRBJ2-7; TRBD2 might be the D (5 bases). Germline V gives CDR1 SGHRS, CDR2 YFSETQ. V lost 3 bases to trimming and J lost 0 bases, with 13 bases between them. The CDR3 has 15 residues. CDR3: CASSSTATSSYEQYF. CDR3 coding DNA: TGCGCCAGCAGCTCCACAGCTACTAGCTCCTACGAGCAGTACTTC. The full variable domain, with the rest looked up from reference TRBV5-1 and TRBJ2-7, is KAGVTQTPRYLIKTRGQQVTLSCSPISGHRSVSWYQQTPGQGLQFLFEYFSETQRNKGNFPGRFSGRQFSNSRSEMNVSTLELGDSALYLCASSSTATSSYEQYFGPGTRLTVT.

The chain uses TRBV6-5 and TRBJ1-1; D perhaps matches TRBD1 (6 bases). This CDR3 region has 14 residues. The germline CDR1 and CDR2 sequences are MNHEY and SVGAGI. Trimming took off 0 bases at V and 7 bases at J, with 12 bases between the two ends. This chain's CDR3 is CASSYSYRALEAFF. The CDR3 DNA reads as TGTGCCAGCAGTTACTCGTACAGGGCCCTTGAAGCTTTCTTT.

The chain is built from TRBV10-3 and TRBJ2-3; 11 positions match TRBD2. Looked up from germline, CDR1 is ENHRY and CDR2 is SYGVKD. After removal of 6 bases from V and 3 bases from J, the junction contained 5 bases not matched to a gene. The CDR3 length is 15 residues. The CDR3 protein is CAISGASGGTDTQYF. In nucleotides, the CDR3 is TGTGCCATCAGCGGGGCTAGCGGGGGGACAGATACGCAGTATTTT.

This sequence joins TRBV10-3 and TRBJ1-5; D is possibly TRBD1 (5 bases). This CDR3 spans 13 amino acids. The V and J ends lost 4 bases and 9 bases respectively, with 13 bases between them. Germline-derived CDR1 and CDR2 are ENHRY and SYGVKD. The chain's CDR3 is CAISAGAAVPQHF. The CDR3 DNA is TGTGCCATCAGTGCCGGGGCTGCGGTGCCCCAGCATTTT.

The V call is TRBV6-6, the J call TRBJ1-1; perhaps TRBD1 as D (5 bases). The germline CDR1 and CDR2 sequences are MNHNY and SVGAGI (reference sequence). Between the trimmed V and J ends, which lost 4 bases and 3 bases, there was a span of 12 bases. This CDR3 contains 14 residues. For the CDR3, the DNA is TGTGCCAGCAGTTCCCTCGGGGGAGACACTGAAGCTTTCTTT. Translation gives CASSSLGGDTEAFF.

The chain recombines TRBV15 with TRBJ2-7; unclear D gene. Germline lookup yields CDR1 LNHNV and CDR2 YYDKDF (reference sequence). V dropped 0 bases and J dropped 2 bases, with 8 bases sitting between them. This CDR3 has 14 residues. This CDR3 reads CATSRDFSAYEQYF. CDR3 bases: TGTGCCACCAGCAGAGATTTTTCGGCCTACGAGCAGTACTTC.

This rearrangement joins TRBV6-5 to TRBJ1-1; no clear D. V shed 6 bases and J shed 4 bases, with 15 bases lying between them. The V gene's germline CDR1 is MNHEY and CDR2 SVGAGI. This CDR3 is built from 14 residues. The CDR3 loop is CASRFQSPATEAFF. The CDR3 DNA sequence: TGTGCCAGCAGGTTCCAGAGCCCGGCCACTGAAGCTTTCTTT.

The chain carries TRBV5-1 and TRBJ2-3; tentative D call: TRBD2 (5 bases). CDR3 length: 14 residues. Per germline, CDR1 SGHRS and CDR2 YFSETQ. The V end was cut by 0 bases, the J end by 6 bases, with 11 bases between. The CDR3 sequence is CASSLERVEDTQYF. The DNA of the CDR3 is TGCGCCAGCAGCTTGGAGAGGGTTGAGGATACGCAGTATTTT.

This clone was picked up a small number of times. The rearrangement uses TRBV12-5 and TRBJ1-2; the D is unclear. CDR1 is LGHNT, CDR2 FRNRAP, per germline. V lost 1 base, J lost 5 bases, and 5 bases lay in between. CDR3 length equals 12 residues. CDR3 sequence reads: CASGLGTYGYTF. Here the CDR3 DNA reads TGTGCTAGTGGTTTGGGGACTTATGGCTACACCTTC.

The sample holds one count of this clone. The chain uses TRBV7-9 and TRBJ1-4; TRBD1 matches 9 bases. The length of the CDR3 is 16 residues. Trimming removed 6 bases from V and 4 bases from J; junction bases left unmatched: 9. The V gene's germline CDR1 is SEHNR and CDR2 FQNEAQ (reference sequence). CDR3 bases: TGTGCCAGCAGTACAGGGGGCGCAGCATTTAATGAAAAACTGTTTTTT. It encodes CASSTGGAAFNEKLFF.

On this clone itself: Germline is not matched at one junction end, which may reflect a read error. The chain is built from TRBV25-1 and TRBJ1-1, with TRBD1 matching over 9 bases. The CDR3 has 15 amino acids. CDR1 MGHDK and CDR2 SYGVNS come from the germline V gene. The CDR3 protein is CASSDPGTGNAEAFF. CDR3 coding DNA: TGTGCCAGCAGTGACCCCGGGACAGGGAACGCTGAAGCTTTCTTT.

This chain joins TRBV18 and TRBJ1-3; tentatively, D is TRBD1 (5 bases). Germline CDR1 KGHSH, CDR2 LQKENI. The CDR3 loop spans 14 amino acids. Trimming removed 3 bases from V and 3 bases from J, with 9 bases in between. DNA for the CDR3: TGTGCCAGCTCACCTTCAGGGATTGGAAACACCATATATTTT. Its protein is CASSPSGIGNTIYF.

The chain recombines TRBV18 with TRBJ2-2; D not certain. The germline V and J ends were trimmed by 3 bases and 3 bases, with 5 bases remaining between them. Germline V lookup: CDR1 KGHSH, CDR2 LQKENI. This CDR3 region has 13 residues. The CDR3 region is CASSPRDTGELFF. For the CDR3, the DNA is TGTGCCAGCTCACCCCGGGACACCGGGGAGCTGTTTTTT.

This chain uses TRBV5-4 with TRBJ2-1; weak D call: TRBD2 (7 bases). Germline assignment: CDR1 SGHNT and CDR2 YYREEE (reference sequence). V was pared by 1 base and J by 4 bases, with 15 bases between. The CDR3 runs 16 residues. CDR3 in DNA: TGTGCCAGCAGCTTGTCAACGGGGGGCGCATACAATGAGCAGTTCTTC. The encoded protein is CASSLSTGGAYNEQFF.

This chain joins TRBV18 and TRBJ2-1, with a tentative D call TRBD1 (5 bases). Germline CDR1 KGHSH, CDR2 LQKENI. This CDR3 has 15 amino acids. Trimming cost V 2 bases and J 5 bases, with 13 bases left between them. CDR3 residues: CASSPGADVNNEQFF. CDR3 nucleotides: TGTGCCAGCTCACCAGGGGCCGACGTGAACAATGAGCAGTTCTTC.

The V and J genes are TRBV4-1 and TRBJ1-2; TRBD1 agrees at 7 bases. The CDR3 runs 14 residues. The J segment lost 3 bases and the V segment lost 4 bases, leaving 5 bases of the junction unmatched. Germline loops: CDR1 MGHRA, CDR2 YSYEKL. CDR3: CASSRTGEYYGYTF. The CDR3 coding sequence is TGCGCCAGCAGCCGAACAGGGGAGTACTATGGCTACACCTTC.

The chain recombines TRBV7-2 with TRBJ1-1; no clear D gene. CDR3 length: 11 residues. CDR1 is SGHTA and CDR2 is FQGNSA in the germline V gene. V lost 5 bases and J 10 bases, leaving 11 bases between the germline ends. The CDR3 protein is CASSALNGAFF. In DNA form, the CDR3 reads TGTGCCAGCAGCGCCCTAAACGGAGCTTTCTTT.